One sample yielded the 2 T cell receptor beta chains listed below, sequenced in a study of blood T cell repertoires in COVID-19 (dated by TCRdb to 2018 to 2020). Library construction relied on the immunoSEQ multiplex PCR assay. Sourced from immuneACCESS, this table was stored by TCRdb with only in-frame sequences that have V and J called. A share of the clones is absent; for the studies checked, an unresolved V gene accounts for under half, and the remainder has no known explanation. The sample profile shows some 200,000 clones; roughly 90% of them were found once. 2.5% to 3.5% of the sample belongs to the ten largest clones. The sequenced material came from PBMCs or T cells enriched from blood (not recorded which). Receptors originate from a woman between 45 and 65 years old in a cohort exposed to, infected with or recovered from COVID-19 (not recorded which).

In this sample, this clone turned up a few times. The genes are TRBV6-2 or TRBV6-3 and TRBJ1-2; TRBD1 matches 9 bases. Germline CDR1 and CDR2: MNHEY and SVGEGT. This CDR3 has 15 amino acids. J was trimmed by 6 bases and V by 4 bases; bases with no gene match: 9. This CDR3 is CASSSPGQGRDGYTF. CDR3 coding DNA: TGTGCCAGCAGTTCTCCGGGACAGGGTCGAGATGGCTACACCTTC.

This clone was observed once. CDR3 sequence (DNA): TGTGCCAGCAGCTTAGATGCCAGATCCTACGAGCAGTACTTC. Protein: CASSLDARSYEQYF. V gene TRBV11-2 combines with J gene TRBJ2-7; D is ambiguous. CDR3 size: 14 residues. Germline V gene data show CDR1 as SGHAT and CDR2 as FQNNGV. The V end lost 0 bases, the J end lost 1 base, and 7 bases lay between the germline ends.